A single sample is the source of the 5 T cell receptor beta chains below, sequenced in a study of control samples from healthy donors and cancer patients. Some clones are missing from TCRdb's copy, which holds only in-frame ones; the method was immunoSEQ multiplex PCR. Of about 97,000 clones detected, about 91% appear once; the ten largest clones hold under 2.5%. Source material: blood. The receptors stem from a woman aged 18-29 years in good health.

The chain uses TRBV6-5 and TRBJ1-2, with unresolved D. The CDR3 sequence is 13 residues long. Looked up from germline, CDR1 is MNHEY and CDR2 is SVGAGI. V lost 8 bases, J lost 2 bases, and 12 bases lay in between. The CDR3 loop reads CASFDTRNYGYTF. In nucleotides, the CDR3 is TGTGCCAGCTTCGACACTCGCAACTATGGCTACACCTTC.

V and J are TRBV28 and TRBJ1-3; D uncertain. Germline V lookup: CDR1 MDHEN, CDR2 SYDVKM. Trimming pared 4 bases from V and 0 bases from J, leaving 10 bases between. The CDR3 is 15 amino acids. CDR3 DNA sequence: TGTGCCAGCAGTTGGACCTTCTCCTCTGGAAACACCATATATTTT. As protein: CASSWTFSSGNTIYF. Full variable domain (remainder filled in from reference TRBV28 and TRBJ1-3): DVKVTQSSRYLVKRTGEKVFLECVQDMDHENMFWYRQDPGLGLRLIYFSYDVKMKEKGDIPEGYSVSREKKERFSLILESASTNQTSMYLCASSWTFSSGNTIYFGEGSWLTVV.

Here the CDR3 reads CASSLEGSRNTDTQYF. The CDR3 region has the DNA TGTGCCAGCAGCCTTGAAGGGTCGCGGAACACAGATACGCAGTATTTT. The genes are TRBV11-2 and TRBJ2-3; D is undetermined. The ends were cut back, 5 bases at V and 2 bases at J, with 17 bases in the middle. This CDR3 spans 16 amino acids. Germline V gives CDR1 SGHAT, CDR2 FQNNGV.

In this sample, this clone turned up once. The chain links TRBV27 to TRBJ1-6, with D unresolved. This CDR3 is 17 amino acids long. V lost 0 bases and J 0 bases, leaving 9 bases between the germline ends. Germline CDR1 reads MNHEY; CDR2 reads SMNVEV (reference sequence). The CDR3 reads CASSLSSESSYNSPLHF. CDR3 coding DNA: TGTGCCAGCAGTTTATCGAGTGAGAGCTCCTATAATTCACCCCTCCACTTT.

The chain combines TRBV29-1 with TRBJ2-2; 7 bases agree with TRBD1. The V and J ends lost 4 bases and 0 bases, in that order; junction bases with no gene match: 2. The CDR3 runs to 14 residues. The germline V gene has CDR1 SQVTM and CDR2 ANQGSEA. CDR3: CSVVTGSNTGELFF. The DNA for the CDR3 is TGCAGCGTTGTGACAGGGTCGAACACCGGGGAGCTGTTTTTT.